The rows below give T cell receptor beta chains drawn from one sample of a study of liver allograft versus peripheral blood T cells. MiXCR was run by TCRdb on the reads, yielding one entry per CDR3 protein. The sample lists around 11,000 distinct CDR3 sequences; approximately 22% were seen once. Every receptor here comes from a human patient who had a liver transplant. Some T cells here may be from the graft donor. CDR3s include the opening cysteine and the closing phenylalanine or tryptophan. Fields, in order: V gene, J gene, D gene, clone size, CDR3 protein. A D gene is named only where the DNA matches it firmly. Part of the rows lack a size; the others show once, few, many or a class for expanded clones.

TRBV6-1,TRBJ2-3,NA,NA,CASREGGGTDTQYF
TRBV7-2,TRBJ2-7,TRBD2,NA,CASSLRLAGTYEQYF
TRBV10-3,TRBJ2-2,NA,medium-sized,CAISESITNTGELFF
TRBV14,TRBJ1-2,NA,few,CASSQGTSHPGHGYTF
TRBV5-4,TRBJ2-5,TRBD2,NA,CASSLRGLAGWGAETQYF
TRBV20-1,TRBJ1-1,TRBD1,NA,CSANRQGMNTEAFF
TRBV7-2,TRBJ1-1,NA,medium-sized,CASSLGTMDYTEAFF
TRBV10-3,TRBJ1-6,NA,medium-sized,CAISDRPESSPLHF
TRBV25-1,TRBJ1-1,NA,NA,CASRIGQKNTEAFF
TRBV20-1,TRBJ2-7,NA,few,CSARSTQGGVGGEQYF
TRBV20-1,TRBJ2-7,TRBD1,few,CSARRGHYEQYF
TRBV5-4,TRBJ1-1,NA,many,CASSLASRTAEAFF
TRBV20-1,TRBJ2-7,TRBD2,NA,CSANKLAGGSYEQYF
TRBV25-1,TRBJ2-1,TRBD2,once,CASSELGVIAGVLGTEQFF
TRBV13,TRBJ2-5,NA,NA,CASSLEGVGGRQETQYF
TRBV7-3,TRBJ2-2,NA,NA,CASSLSAGGHGELFF
TRBV7-3,TRBJ1-1,NA,few,CASSFPGNTEAFF
TRBV29-1,TRBJ2-7,TRBD1,NA,CSVYGTGGREQYF
TRBV18,TRBJ1-1,NA,many,CASSLRDRTGTEAFF
TRBV7-9,TRBJ2-2,NA,few,CASSSLITGELFF
TRBV19,TRBJ1-3,NA,NA,CASSTWTAGNTIYF
TRBV7-2,TRBJ2-2,NA,few,CASSLRSEGGDTGELFF
TRBV19,TRBJ1-3,TRBD1,medium-sized,CARSRDSGLFGSGNTIYF
TRBV29-1,TRBJ1-3,NA,few,CSVERGSGNTIYF
TRBV20-1,TRBJ2-7,NA,NA,CSAGGWTHTYEQYF
TRBV5-4,TRBJ2-2,TRBD2,few,CASSSGTSGGAGTGELFF
TRBV6-5,TRBJ1-1,TRBD1,few,CASSTGGGTEAFF
TRBV18,TRBJ2-7,TRBD2,medium-sized,CASSPRSSGSYEQYF
TRBV5-5,TRBJ1-2,NA,few,CASSLGGANYGYTF